This T cell receptor beta chain was recovered during a study of CD8+ T cells in alopecia areata. T lymphocytes (CD4+ and CD8+) were sorted from PBMCs. Trimming cost V 4 bases and J 0 bases, with 9 bases left between them. Per germline, CDR1 SQVTM and CDR2 ANQGSEA. The CDR3 totals 13 residues. In each case, RNA was isolated and then reverse transcribed into cDNA as the sequencing template. Some clones are missing from TCRdb's copy, which holds only in-frame ones; the method was immunoSEQ multiplex PCR. The top ten clones hold approximately 2.6% of a sample with around 120,000 clones, about 60% of them seen once.

The source of this sequence is a human donor in good health. The sample consisted of CD4+ T cells sorted from blood. The chain carries TRBV29-1 and TRBJ1-1; weak D call: TRBD1 (5 bases). The CDR3 nucleotides are TGCAGCGTTGTACAGGTACTGAACACTGAAGCTTTCTTT. Its translation is CSVVQVLNTEAFF.